This T cell receptor (beta chain) emerged from a study of blood T cell repertoires in COVID-19. Study overall: Sites across the United States, Italy and Spain contributed samples from acute and convalescent COVID-19.

Sequenced by immunoSEQ multiplex PCR; TCRdb stores in-frame clones only, minus some. The sample yields tens of thousands of clones, 91% seen once. Looked up from germline, CDR1 is MDHEN and CDR2 is SYDVKM. Deletions cut 3 bases from V and 7 bases from J, with 10 bases between. CDR3 size: 12 residues. The TCR originated in a human donor in a cohort sampled during active COVID-19. Sequencing was performed on peripheral blood. V and J are TRBV28 and TRBJ2-7; D may be TRBD2 (5 bases). This CDR3 is CASSLAGLEQYF. The CDR3 coding sequence is TGTGCCAGCAGTTTGGCGGGCTTAGAGCAGTACTTC.